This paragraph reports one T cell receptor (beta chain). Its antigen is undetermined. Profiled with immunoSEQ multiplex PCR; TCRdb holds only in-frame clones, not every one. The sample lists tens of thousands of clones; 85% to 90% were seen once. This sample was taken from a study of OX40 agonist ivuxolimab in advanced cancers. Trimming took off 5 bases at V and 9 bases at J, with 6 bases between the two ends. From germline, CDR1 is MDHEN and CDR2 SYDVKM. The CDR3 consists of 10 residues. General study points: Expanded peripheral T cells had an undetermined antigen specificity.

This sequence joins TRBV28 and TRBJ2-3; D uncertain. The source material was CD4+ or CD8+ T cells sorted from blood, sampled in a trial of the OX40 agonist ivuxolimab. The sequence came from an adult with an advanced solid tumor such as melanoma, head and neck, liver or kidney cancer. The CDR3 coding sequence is TGTGCCAGCAGTCAAACAACGCAGTATTTT. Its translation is CASSQTTQYF.